The TCR beta chain under discussion was sequenced for a study of CD8 T cells in ankylosing spondylitis. The CDR3 loop spans 13 amino acids. Looked up from germline, CDR1 is SGHRS and CDR2 is YFSETQ. The V segment lost 5 bases and the J segment 5 bases; nucleotides outside the gene matches: 6. This clonotype was recorded at least ten times. TCRdb itself ran the 5' RACE reads through MiXCR, one entry per CDR3 protein. The table shows around 250,000 distinct CDR3 sequences, with over 8.5% occurring only once. The sample consisted of blood, either unsorted or a sorted T cell fraction (not recorded which). The V call is TRBV5-1, the J call TRBJ1-1; 7 nucleotides line up with TRBD1. The receptor was isolated from a male donor with ankylosing spondylitis or in good health (not recorded which). CDR3 residues: CASRFRGSTEAFF. The CDR3 nucleotides are TGCGCCAGCAGATTCAGGGGGAGTACTGAAGCTTTCTTT.